This T cell receptor (beta chain) appears in the sequencing data of a study of blood T cell repertoires in COVID-19. Study in general: The samples span acute and convalescent COVID-19 from the United States, Italy and Spain.

In germline, CDR1 is GTSNPN, CDR2 SVGIG (reference sequence). V shed 0 bases and J shed 1 base, with 12 bases lying between them. The CDR3 is 15 residues long. In the source study's methods: Researchers report that nucleated cell counts were estimated from reference gene primer amplification. The table came from immunoSEQ multiplex PCR; TCRdb's copy has only in-frame clones and leaves some out. V and J calls plus clone size are reproduced from that table; the DNA served to infer D and trimming. In the table there are around 49,000 clones, 89% of which are singletons. This clone was counted only a few times.

The specimen sequenced was peripheral blood. The TCR comes from a human donor in a cohort sampled during active COVID-19. The V call is TRBV30, the J call TRBJ1-2; no clear D gene. The DNA for the CDR3 is TGTGCCTGGAGTGTATTACGACTAAATAACTATGGCTACACCTTC. Translation: CAWSVLRLNNYGYTF.